The 22 T cell receptor beta chains below were found in one sample sequenced in a study of human T cells and chemical hapten exposure. Each CDR3 protein is one row after TCRdb ran MiXCR on the RACE reads. Of about 69,000 distinct CDR3 sequences in the sample, 10% were seen once. Time point in this sample: patch test 2, 6 weeks after DPC sensitization. Treatment defined: therapeutic diphenylcyclopropenone sensitization with weekly scalp DPC. The sample was whole blood, taken in connection with sensitization to the hapten diphenylcyclopropenone (DPC). These receptors originate from a woman aged 50 to 65 with alopecia areata. Some clones in this sample may be carry-over from other donors' samples.

Many counts were recorded for this clonotype. The CDR3 protein is CSASSVGLEQFF. CDR3 DNA sequence: TGCAGTGCTAGTTCGGTTGGCCTTGAGCAGTTCTTC. V and J are TRBV20-1 and TRBJ2-1; D call uncertain. This CDR3 has 12 amino acids. V lost 3 bases and J 9 bases, leaving 12 bases between the germline ends. Looked up from germline, CDR1 is DFQATT and CDR2 is SNEGSKA (reference sequence).

This clonotype was seen at least ten times. The chain couples TRBV28 to TRBJ1-1; D remains ambiguous. Germline-derived CDR1 and CDR2 are MDHEN and SYDVKM. The CDR3 loop spans 14 amino acids. With 6 bases removed from V and 5 bases from J, the gap between germline ends came to 16 bases. The CDR3 nucleotides read TGTGCCAGCAGCCGCCCGGTTGTACGTACTGAAGCTTTCTTT. Its protein product is CASSRPVVRTEAFF.

The table lists this clonotype with many counts. This chain connects TRBV27 to TRBJ1-5; 11 nucleotides agree with TRBD1. Germline V gene lookup returns CDR1 MNHEY and CDR2 SMNVEV (reference sequence). There are 14 residues in the CDR3. The V and J ends lost 4 bases and 6 bases, in that order; junction bases with no gene match: 2. The CDR3 sequence is CASSSGTGGQPQHF. In nucleotides, the CDR3 is TGTGCCAGCAGTTCCGGGACAGGGGGTCAGCCCCAGCATTTT.

This clonotype has just a few counts. J is TRBJ2-5 and V is TRBV10-2; 10 bases fit TRBD1. The CDR3 is 16 residues long. Trimming removed 0 bases from V and 5 bases from J; junction bases left unmatched: 6. CDR1 WSHSY and CDR2 SAAADI come from the germline V gene. This CDR3 reads CASSESRQGAGETQYF. The CDR3, as DNA: TGCGCCAGCAGTGAGTCGAGACAGGGGGCTGGGGAGACCCAGTACTTC.

This clonotype was found many times. This chain connects TRBV29-1 to TRBJ2-1, with no clear D. Germline values: CDR1 SQVTM, CDR2 ANQGSEA. V lost 6 bases and J lost 4, with 16 bases in between. This CDR3 has 14 residues. The CDR3 here is CSVKARLLYNEQFF. DNA for the CDR3: TGCAGCGTCAAAGCGAGACTTCTTTACAATGAGCAGTTCTTC.

The V call is TRBV6-1, the J call TRBJ2-2; TRBD1 aligns across 7 bases. V shed 1 base and J 1 base; nucleotides not matched to a gene: 3. Germline CDR1 MNHNS, CDR2 SASEGT. The CDR3 has 16 amino acids. This chain's CDR3 is CASSEEQGMNTGELFF. CDR3 nucleotide sequence: TGTGCCAGCAGTGAAGAACAGGGGATGAACACCGGGGAGCTGTTTTTT.

The chain couples TRBV6-1 to TRBJ1-2; D remains ambiguous. CDR1 is MNHNS, CDR2 SASEGT, per germline. The CDR3 extends over 13 amino acids. V lost 2 bases and J lost 5, with 9 bases in between. The CDR3 spells CASSERGPYGYTF. Written as DNA, the CDR3 is TGTGCCAGCAGTGAAAGAGGGCCGTATGGCTACACCTTC.

The rearrangement uses TRBV6-6 and TRBJ2-5; D may be TRBD1 or TRBD2 (6 bases each). V dropped 5 bases and J dropped 5 bases, with 18 bases sitting between them. CDR3 length equals 15 residues. Germline V CDR1 and CDR2: MNHNY, SVGAGI (reference sequence). The CDR3 loop is CASSQTLGGGETQYF. The CDR3, as DNA: TGTGCCAGCAGTCAAACTCTCGGGGGCGGGGAGACCCAGTACTTC.

This clonotype was detected a few times. The chain carries TRBV29-1 and TRBJ2-7; D remains unclear. CDR3 size: 13 residues. V was clipped by 6 bases and J by 2 bases, with 14 bases between them. CDR1 and CDR2 from the germline V gene are SQVTM and ANQGSEA. The CDR3 protein is CSVATTGTYEQYF. For the CDR3, the DNA is TGCAGCGTCGCCACGACGGGCACCTACGAGCAGTACTTC.

This clonotype was detected ten times or more. The chain has TRBV4-1 and TRBJ2-5, with D possibly matching TRBD2 (5 bases). Deletions cut 0 bases from V and 5 bases from J, with 7 bases between. Per the germline V gene, CDR1 is MGHRA and CDR2 is YSYEKL. The CDR3 runs to 13 residues. The CDR3: CASSQELVETQYF. The CDR3 DNA reads as TGCGCCAGCAGCCAAGAACTAGTGGAGACCCAGTACTTC.

This clonotype was picked up a small number of times. The chain joins TRBV10-3 to TRBJ1-1; D gene ambiguous. V lost 7 bases and J lost 1, with 4 bases in between. The CDR3 extends over 11 amino acids. CDR1 and CDR2 from the germline V gene are ENHRY and SYGVKD. As DNA, the CDR3 is TGTGCCATCATGACGAACACTGAAGCTTTCTTT. The encoded protein is CAIMTNTEAFF.

On this clonotype: This could be a read error, since a much larger clone is one nucleotide away. The chain has TRBV7-9 and TRBJ2-2, with no clear D. Germline-derived CDR1 and CDR2 are SEHNR and FQNEAQ (reference sequence). The length of the CDR3 is 13 residues. In nucleotides, the CDR3 is TGTGCCAGCAGCCCACGGAACACCGAGGAGCTGTTTTTT. It encodes CASSPRNTEELFF.

This clonotype was detected ten times or more. The rearrangement uses TRBV12-3 or TRBV12-4 and TRBJ2-1; D may correspond to TRBD1 or TRBD2 (5 bases each). The CDR3 contains 14 residues. V lost 4 bases and J 2 bases, leaving 9 bases between the germline ends. The DNA of the CDR3 is TGTGCCAGCAGTTACGGGGCTGCCTACAATGAGCAGTTCTTC. This gives the protein CASSYGAAYNEQFF.

This clonotype has a count of ten or more. The V gene is TRBV10-3, the J gene TRBJ2-1; 7 nucleotides match TRBD2. The germline V gene encodes CDR1 ENHRY and CDR2 SYGVKD. J was trimmed by 5 bases and V by 7 bases; bases with no gene match: 5. The CDR3 sequence is 13 residues long. The CDR3 DNA is TGTGCCATCACGGCTAGCGGTGACAATGAGCAGTTCTTC. This sequence encodes CAITASGDNEQFF.

This clonotype was observed at least ten times. The chain joins TRBV11-2 to TRBJ2-5; D gene unclear. CDR1 and CDR2 (germline): SGHAT, FQNNGV. V lost 3 bases to trimming and J lost 3 bases, with 11 bases between them. There are 14 residues in the CDR3. The CDR3 spells CASSFGQVKETQYF. The CDR3 coding sequence is TGTGCCAGCAGCTTCGGGCAGGTGAAAGAGACCCAGTACTTC.

This clonotype occurred many times. The rearrangement links TRBV12-3 or TRBV12-4 to TRBJ2-2; D might be TRBD1 or TRBD2, each matching 5 bases. CDR3 length: 12 amino acids. Trimming shortened V by 3 bases and J by 13 bases, and 12 bases separated the two germline ends. Here the CDR3 reads CASSFGDQVLFF. CDR3 in DNA: TGTGCCAGCAGTTTCGGGGACCAGGTGCTGTTTTTT.

There are many counts of this clonotype. The genes are TRBV18 and TRBJ1-4, with D perhaps matching TRBD1 (6 bases). Trimming cost V 3 bases and J 0 bases, with 17 bases left between them. CDR1 and CDR2 (germline): KGHSH, LQKENI. The CDR3 runs 18 residues. CDR3 residues: CASSPLPTGIATNEKLFF. For the CDR3, the DNA is TGTGCCAGCTCACCTCTCCCAACAGGGATCGCAACTAATGAAAAACTGTTTTTT.

There are a few counts of this clonotype. The chain uses TRBV18 and TRBJ1-1; D gene ambiguous. This CDR3 has 13 residues. The germline gives CDR1 KGHSH, CDR2 LQKENI. The V end was cut by 6 bases, the J end by 3 bases, with 11 bases between. CDR3 amino acids: CASSGEGDTEAFF. Written as DNA, the CDR3 is TGTGCCAGCTCCGGGGAGGGAGACACTGAAGCTTTCTTT.

This clonotype appeared many times. The CDR3 DNA sequence: TGTGCCAGCAGCCCCGGACGGGTGGGGGAACTGTTTTTT. Translated: CASSPGRVGELFF. The V and J genes are TRBV11-2 and TRBJ1-4; TRBD1 is a possible D gene (5 bases). Germline V gene sequence: CDR1 SGHAT, CDR2 FQNNGV. CDR3 size: 13 residues. V dropped 5 bases and J dropped 12 bases, with 16 bases sitting between them.

This clonotype was observed a few times. The V call is TRBV2, the J call TRBJ2-7; 8 positions match TRBD2. Germline V lookup: CDR1 SNHLY, CDR2 FYNNEI. V was pared by 10 bases and J by 2 bases, with 7 bases of the junction left unmatched. This CDR3 region has 13 residues. The CDR3 sequence is CAIGGGATYEQYF. In nucleotides, the CDR3 is TGTGCCATCGGGGGGGGTGCCACCTACGAGCAGTACTTC.

This clonotype was picked up a small number of times. The chain uses TRBV7-2 and TRBJ2-7, with D perhaps matching TRBD1 or TRBD2 (5 bases each). Trimming took off 5 bases at V and 3 bases at J, with 17 bases between the two ends. The CDR3 length is 15 residues. Germline assignment: CDR1 SGHTA and CDR2 FQGNSA. The CDR3 DNA reads TGTGCCAGCAGCATTAGGGGAGCCGGCCTCTACGAGCAGTACTTC. Translation: CASSIRGAGLYEQYF. Supplemented by reference TRBV7-2 and TRBJ2-7, the full variable domain reads GAGVSQSPSNKVTEKGKDVELRCDPISGHTALYWYRQSLGQGLEFLIYFQGNSAPDKSGLPSDRFSAERTGGSVSTLTIQRTQQEDSAVYLCASSIRGAGLYEQYFGPGTRLTVT.

The CDR3 DNA reads as TGTGCCAGCAGCTTACTGGTAGCGGCTGGCAATGAGCAGTTCTTC. Its translation is CASSLLVAAGNEQFF. The genes are TRBV7-8 and TRBJ2-1, with D possibly TRBD2 on 6 matching bases. The CDR3 length is 15 residues. Germline V gene sequence: CDR1 SGHVS, CDR2 FQNEAQ. Between the trimmed V and J ends, which lost 2 bases and 6 bases, there was a span of 14 bases.